These T cell receptor beta chains were read from a single sample in a study of blood T cell repertoires in COVID-19. Assay: immunoSEQ multiplex PCR; the TCRdb copy retains only in-frame clones and omits some. The sample records about 220,000 clones, approximately 77% being singletons. The sequencing input was peripheral blood. Receptors were obtained from a woman aged 80 or over with acute or convalescent COVID-19. The CDR3 runs from the conserved cysteine through the conserved F or W. Fields, in order: D gene, clone size, CDR3 length, V gene, J gene, CDR3 DNA, CDR3 protein. A D gene is named only where the DNA matches it firmly. Clone size is stated in some rows and not others, as once, few, many or a class when expanded.

>NA|NA|14|TRBV27|TRBJ2-3
TGTGCCAGCAGCGCCCCCGGAGGTAGTCGGGGGCAGTATTTT
CASSAPGGSRGQYF
>TRBD2|NA|12|TRBV30|TRBJ2-7
TGTGCCTGGGCTAGCGGGTCCTACGAGCAGTACTTC
CAWASGSYEQYF
>TRBD1|NA|13|TRBV7-9|TRBJ1-2
TGTGCCAGCAGCCCGGACAGGGTCTTAGGCTACACCTTC
CASSPDRVLGYTF
>NA|NA|19|TRBV4-3|TRBJ1-1
TGCGCCAGCAGCCAAGATCGGGGGGGCGCGGGGAATGTGAACACTGAAGCTTTCTTT
CASSQDRGGAGNVNTEAFF
>TRBD2|NA|14|TRBV3-1/TRBV3-2|TRBJ2-5
TGTGCCAGCGGGCGGGGGGTCATTCAAGAGACCCAGTACTTC
CASGRGVIQETQYF
>NA|NA|15|TRBV7-9|TRBJ1-5
TGTGCCAGCAGCTTAGGGACAGATAGCAATCAGCCCCAGCATTTT
CASSLGTDSNQPQHF
>TRBD2|NA|16|TRBV18|TRBJ2-1
TGTGCCAGCTCACCGATAGTCGGACTAGCCGACAATGAGCAGTTCTTC
CASSPIVGLADNEQFF
>TRBD1|NA|14|TRBV5-5|TRBJ1-1
TGTGCCAGCAGCCTGGCAGGGGGAGACACTGAAGCTTTCTTT
CASSLAGGDTEAFF
>NA|few|13|TRBV29-1|TRBJ1-1
TGCAGCGTTTGCTGGGAGGGGAACACTGAAGCTTTCTTT
CSVCWEGNTEAFF
>TRBD2|NA|15|TRBV5-1|TRBJ2-7
TGCGCCAGCAGCCGGAGCGGGACGAGCTCCTACGAGCAGTACTTC
CASSRSGTSSYEQYF
>NA|NA|16|TRBV7-2|TRBJ2-6
TGTGCCAGCGGCCCGAGACAGAGCTCTGGGGCCAACGTCCTGACTTTC
CASGPRQSSGANVLTF
>NA|NA|14|TRBV7-9|TRBJ1-1
TGTGCCAGCAGCCTAGACAGTAAGAACACTGAAGCTTTCTTT
CASSLDSKNTEAFF
>NA|NA|14|TRBV3-1/TRBV3-2|TRBJ1-2
TGTGCCAGCAGCCAAGAAGCCCAGGCCTTTGGGTACACCTTC
CASSQEAQAFGYTF
>NA|few|13|TRBV6-5|TRBJ1-5
TGTGCCAGCATCGAGAATAGCAATCAGCCCCAGCATTTT
CASIENSNQPQHF
>NA|NA|13|TRBV12-3/TRBV12-4|TRBJ2-1
TGTGCCAGCAGTTCTCTCAGGAGGGCTGAGCAGTTCTTC
CASSSLRRAEQFF
>NA|NA|14|TRBV23-1|TRBJ2-2
TGCGCCAGCAGTCAAGCCGGGAACACCGGGGAGCTGTTTTTT
CASSQAGNTGELFF
>NA|NA|14|TRBV5-1|TRBJ2-1
TGCGCCAGCATGTTTCAGGTACGGCGGGGTGAGCAGTTCTTC
CASMFQVRRGEQFF
>NA|NA|12|TRBV30|TRBJ1-3
TGTGCCTGGAGCCCTATAGGAAACACCATATATTTT
CAWSPIGNTIYF
>TRBD2|once|18|TRBV6-2/TRBV6-3|TRBJ2-3
TGTGCCAGCAGCCCCATAGGGAGGGCAGCGGGGGGGGAAGATACGCAGTATTTT
CASSPIGRAAGGEDTQYF
>NA|NA|13|TRBV3-1/TRBV3-2|TRBJ2-7
TGTGCCAGCAGCCAACTGGGGCGGTACGAGCAGTACTTC
CASSQLGRYEQYF
>NA|NA|16|TRBV19|TRBJ1-5
TGTGCCAGTAGTATTTTAGGAGATTATAGCAATCAGCCCCAGCATTTT
CASSILGDYSNQPQHF
>NA|NA|15|TRBV10-3|TRBJ2-3
TGTGCCATCAGAGATGGGAGGGGGTATTCAGATACGCAGTATTTT
CAIRDGRGYSDTQYF